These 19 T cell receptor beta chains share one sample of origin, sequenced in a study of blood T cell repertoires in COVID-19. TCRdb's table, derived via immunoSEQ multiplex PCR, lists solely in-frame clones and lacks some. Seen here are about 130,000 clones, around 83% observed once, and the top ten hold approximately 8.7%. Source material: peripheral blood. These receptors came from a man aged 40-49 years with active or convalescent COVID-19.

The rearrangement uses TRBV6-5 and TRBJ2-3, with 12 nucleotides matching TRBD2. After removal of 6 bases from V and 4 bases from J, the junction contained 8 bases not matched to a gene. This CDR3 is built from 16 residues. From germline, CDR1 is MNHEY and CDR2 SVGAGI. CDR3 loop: CASSYQLAGGSDTQYF. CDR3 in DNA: TGTGCCAGCAGCTACCAACTAGCGGGGGGTTCAGATACGCAGTATTTT.

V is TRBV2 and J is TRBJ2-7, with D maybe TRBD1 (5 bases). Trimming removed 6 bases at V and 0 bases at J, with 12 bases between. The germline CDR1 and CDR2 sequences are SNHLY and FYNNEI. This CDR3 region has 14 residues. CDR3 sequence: CASRQTVSSYEQYF. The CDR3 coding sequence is TGTGCCAGCAGACAGACAGTTAGCTCCTACGAGCAGTACTTC. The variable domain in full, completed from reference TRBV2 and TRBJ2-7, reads EPEVTQTPSHQVTQMGQEVILRCVPISNHLYFYWYRQILGQKVEFLVSFYNNEISEKSEIFDDQFSVERPDGSNFTLKIRSTKLEDSAMYFCASRQTVSSYEQYFGPGTRLTVT.

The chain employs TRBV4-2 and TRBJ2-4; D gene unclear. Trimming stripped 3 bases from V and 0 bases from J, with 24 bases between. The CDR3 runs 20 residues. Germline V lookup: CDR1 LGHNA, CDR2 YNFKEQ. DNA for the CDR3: TGTGCCAGCAGCCACCCAAATGAAGACTTTCTCTCAATAGCCAAAAACATTCAGTACTTC. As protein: CASSHPNEDFLSIAKNIQYF.

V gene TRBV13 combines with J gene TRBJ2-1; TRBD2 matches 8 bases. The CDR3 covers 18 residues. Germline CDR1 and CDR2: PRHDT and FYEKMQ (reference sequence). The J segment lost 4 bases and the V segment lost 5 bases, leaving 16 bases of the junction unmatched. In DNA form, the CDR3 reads TGTGCCAGCAGCCCACCTCAGGGGATAGCGGGGTTGTACAATGAGCAGTTCTTC. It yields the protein CASSPPQGIAGLYNEQFF. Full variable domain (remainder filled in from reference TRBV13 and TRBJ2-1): AAGVIQSPRHLIKEKRETATLKCYPIPRHDTVYWYQQGPGQDPQFLISFYEKMQSDKGSIPDRFSAQQFSDYHSELNMSSLELGDSALYFCASSPPQGIAGLYNEQFFGPGTRLTVL.

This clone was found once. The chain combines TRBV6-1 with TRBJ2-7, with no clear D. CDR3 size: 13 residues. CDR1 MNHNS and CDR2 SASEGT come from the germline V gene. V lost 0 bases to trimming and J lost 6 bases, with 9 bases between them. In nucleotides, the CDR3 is TGTGCCAGCAGTGAAGCGCACGGTACCGAGCAGTACTTC. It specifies CASSEAHGTEQYF.

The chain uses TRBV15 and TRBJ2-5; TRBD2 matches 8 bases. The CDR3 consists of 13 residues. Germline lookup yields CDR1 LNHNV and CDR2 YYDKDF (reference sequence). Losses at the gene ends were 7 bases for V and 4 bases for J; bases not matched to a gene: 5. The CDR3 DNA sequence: TGTGCCACCAAGGGACTAGGGGGAGAGACCCAGTACTTC. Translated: CATKGLGGETQYF. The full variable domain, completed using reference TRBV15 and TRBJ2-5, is DAMVIQNPRYQVTQFGKPVTLSCSQTLNHNVMYWYQQKSSQAPKLLFHYYDKDFNNEADTPDNFQSRRPNTSFCFLDIRSPGLGDTAMYLCATKGLGGETQYFGPGTRLLVL.

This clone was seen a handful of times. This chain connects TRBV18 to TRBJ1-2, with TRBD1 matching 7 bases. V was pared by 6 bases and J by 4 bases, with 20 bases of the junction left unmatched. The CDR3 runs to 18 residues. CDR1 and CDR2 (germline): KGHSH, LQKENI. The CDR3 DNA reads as TGTGCCAGCTCGCCTACAGGGGTTGGGGCCGGATCTACCTATGGCTACACCTTC. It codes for CASSPTGVGAGSTYGYTF.

CDR3 DNA: TGTGCCAGCAGCGTAGCTGTTAGCGGGGGCCAAGAGACCCAGTACTTC. This sequence encodes CASSVAVSGGQETQYF. The rearrangement links TRBV9 to TRBJ2-5, with 9 bases fitting TRBD2. From germline, CDR1 is SGDLS and CDR2 YYNGEE. V trimming: 0 bases; J trimming: 1 base; junction bases outside the gene matches: 4. The CDR3 is 16 residues long.

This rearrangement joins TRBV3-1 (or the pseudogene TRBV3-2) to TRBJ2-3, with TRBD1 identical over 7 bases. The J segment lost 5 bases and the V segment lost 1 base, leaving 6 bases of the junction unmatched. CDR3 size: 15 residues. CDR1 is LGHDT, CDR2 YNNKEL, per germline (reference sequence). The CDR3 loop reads CASSQGTGGLDTQYF. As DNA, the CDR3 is TGTGCCAGCAGCCAAGGGACAGGCGGCTTAGATACGCAGTATTTT.

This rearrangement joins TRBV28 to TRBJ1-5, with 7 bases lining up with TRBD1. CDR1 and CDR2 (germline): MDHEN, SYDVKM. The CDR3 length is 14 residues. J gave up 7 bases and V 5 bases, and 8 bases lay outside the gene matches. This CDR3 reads CASSPDRKIQPQHF. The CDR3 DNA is TGTGCCAGCAGTCCGGACAGGAAAATACAGCCCCAGCATTTT.

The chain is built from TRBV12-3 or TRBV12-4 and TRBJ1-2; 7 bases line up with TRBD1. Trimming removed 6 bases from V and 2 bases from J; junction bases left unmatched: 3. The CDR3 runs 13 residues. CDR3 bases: TGTGCCAGCAGGCCGACAGGGAACTATGGCTACACCTTC. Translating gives CASRPTGNYGYTF.

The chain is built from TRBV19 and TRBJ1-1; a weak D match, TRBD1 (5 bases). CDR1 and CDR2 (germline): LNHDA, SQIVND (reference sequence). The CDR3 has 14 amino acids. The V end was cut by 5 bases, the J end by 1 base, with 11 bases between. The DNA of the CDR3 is TGTGCCAGTAGTCCCAGAACAGGGAACACTGAAGCTTTCTTT. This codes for CASSPRTGNTEAFF.

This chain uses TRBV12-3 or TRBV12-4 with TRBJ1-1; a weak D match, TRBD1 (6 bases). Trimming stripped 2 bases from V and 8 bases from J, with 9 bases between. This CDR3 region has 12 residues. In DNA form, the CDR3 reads TGTGCCAGCAGTTTACAGGGGCTGGAAGCTTTCTTT. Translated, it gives CASSLQGLEAFF.

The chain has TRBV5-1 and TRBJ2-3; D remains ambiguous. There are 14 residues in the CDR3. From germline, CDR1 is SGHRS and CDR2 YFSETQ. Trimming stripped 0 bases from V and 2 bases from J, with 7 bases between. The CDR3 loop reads CASSLVRLTDTQYF. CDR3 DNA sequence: TGCGCCAGCAGCTTGGTACGACTCACAGATACGCAGTATTTT.

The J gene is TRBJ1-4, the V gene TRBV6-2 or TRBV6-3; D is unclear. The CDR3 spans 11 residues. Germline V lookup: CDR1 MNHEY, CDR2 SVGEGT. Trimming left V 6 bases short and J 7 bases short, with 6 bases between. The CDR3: CASSYFEKLFF. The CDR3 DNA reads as TGTGCCAGCAGCTATTTTGAAAAACTGTTTTTT.

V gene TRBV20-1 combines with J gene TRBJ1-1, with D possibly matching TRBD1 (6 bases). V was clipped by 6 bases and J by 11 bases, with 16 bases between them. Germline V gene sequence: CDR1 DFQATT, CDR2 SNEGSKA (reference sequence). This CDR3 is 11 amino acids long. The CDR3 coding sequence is TGCAGTGCAGGGGCGGGGGCTATCGCTTTCTTT. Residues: CSAGAGAIAFF.

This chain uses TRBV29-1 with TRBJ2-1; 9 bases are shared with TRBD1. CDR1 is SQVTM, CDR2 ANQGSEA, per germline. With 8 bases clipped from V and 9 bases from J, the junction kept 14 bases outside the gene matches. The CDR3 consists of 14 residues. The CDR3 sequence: CSYPAGTGYGEQFF. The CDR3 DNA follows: TGCAGCTATCCCGCCGGGACAGGGTACGGTGAGCAGTTCTTC.

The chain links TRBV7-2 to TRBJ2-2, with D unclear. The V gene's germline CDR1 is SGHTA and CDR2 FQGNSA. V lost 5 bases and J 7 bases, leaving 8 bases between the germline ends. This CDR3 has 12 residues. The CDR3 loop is CASSVHIGELFF. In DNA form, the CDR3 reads TGTGCCAGCAGCGTCCACATCGGGGAGCTGTTTTTT.

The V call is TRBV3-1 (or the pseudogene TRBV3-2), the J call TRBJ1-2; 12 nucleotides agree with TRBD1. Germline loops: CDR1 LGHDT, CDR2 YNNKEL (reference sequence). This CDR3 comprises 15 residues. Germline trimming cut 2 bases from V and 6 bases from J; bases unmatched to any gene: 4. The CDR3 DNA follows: TGTGCCAGCAGCCAAAGGGGACAGGGGGCTGATGGCTACACCTTC. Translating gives CASSQRGQGADGYTF.